This T cell receptor beta chain was identified in a study of tumor and adjacent non-tumor tissue in lung cancer. RNA was extracted from bulk tissue without any cell sorting. This clonotype showed up just once. Antigen specificity is unknown. One end of the junction fails to match germline, which may point to a read error. The germline gives CDR1 SQVTM, CDR2 ANQGSEA. The CDR3 is 12 residues long. TCRbeta libraries were built with three rounds of nested PCR, modified from ARM-PCR. One entry per CDR3 protein results from TCRdb running MiXCR on the multiplex PCR reads. The sample consists of roughly 120,000 distinct CDR3 sequences, roughly 84% of them appearing once. Study results and caveats: Tumor repertoires had a smaller top 100 clone share than normal lung.

The sample taken for sequencing was lung tumor tissue. This TCR came from a man in his 70s with non-small cell lung cancer. The rearrangement joins TRBV29-1 to TRBJ2-2, with TRBD2 as a possible D gene (5 bases). Written as DNA, the CDR3 is TGCAGCGTTCTGGGGAATACCGGGGAGATGTTTTTT. Translated: CSVLGNTGEMFF.